This record concerns one T cell receptor beta chain sequence. How the authors handled the data: Estimates of nucleated cell counts were drawn from the amplification of reference gene primers. The repertoire was sequenced with immunoSEQ multiplex PCR; TCRdb's copy has only in-frame clones and lacks some. D and trimming come from the DNA, and the V and J calls and clone size come from that table. The sample includes roughly 140,000 clones, approximately 92% of them seen just once. The entry originates in a study of blood T cell repertoires in COVID-19. Turning to the study itself: Samples taken during acute and convalescent COVID-19 were collected in the United States, Italy and Spain. T cells, B-cell-depleted T cells, or PBMCs supplied cDNA or gDNA.

V was pared by 3 bases and J by 7 bases, with 14 bases between. In germline, CDR1 is KGHDR, CDR2 SFDVKD. The CDR3 has 15 residues. The sequencing input was peripheral blood. The TCR was taken from a middle-aged woman with acute or convalescent COVID-19. The J gene is TRBJ2-2, the V gene TRBV24-1; the D gene is possibly TRBD1 (7 bases). CDR3 DNA sequence: TGTGCCACCAGTGATCCGGCAGGGGGGTACGGGGAGCTGTTTTTT. It codes for CATSDPAGGYGELFF.